This T cell receptor (beta chain) was observed in a study of lymphopenia after photon versus proton radiotherapy. Some clones are missing from TCRdb's copy, which holds only in-frame ones; the method was immunoSEQ multiplex PCR. This table holds about 39,000 clones, more than 85% found once. Concerning this clone itself: Its antigen is still unknown.

The CDR3 loop spans 15 amino acids. Germline loops: CDR1 KGHSH, CDR2 LQKENI. Trimming took 4 bases from V and 16 from J, leaving 25 bases between them. Study-level results: Photon-treated patients lost naive T cells and TCR diversity; proton-treated stayed stable.

Sample: peripheral blood, taken from a patient treated with photon-based radiotherapy. The chain couples TRBV18 to TRBJ1-4; D is unresolved. The sequence came from a man in his 60s with cholangiocarcinoma. The CDR3 here is CASSQNGPPDFFPFF. The CDR3 DNA reads TGTGCCAGCTCACAAAACGGACCCCCGGACTTTTTCCCGTTTTTT. Full variable domain (remainder filled in from reference TRBV18 and TRBJ1-4): NAGVMQNPRHLVRRRGQEARLRCSPMKGHSHVYWYRQLPEEGLKFMVYLQKENIIDESGMPKERFSAEFPKEGPSILRIQQVVRGDSAAYFCASSQNGPPDFFPFFGSGTQLSVL.